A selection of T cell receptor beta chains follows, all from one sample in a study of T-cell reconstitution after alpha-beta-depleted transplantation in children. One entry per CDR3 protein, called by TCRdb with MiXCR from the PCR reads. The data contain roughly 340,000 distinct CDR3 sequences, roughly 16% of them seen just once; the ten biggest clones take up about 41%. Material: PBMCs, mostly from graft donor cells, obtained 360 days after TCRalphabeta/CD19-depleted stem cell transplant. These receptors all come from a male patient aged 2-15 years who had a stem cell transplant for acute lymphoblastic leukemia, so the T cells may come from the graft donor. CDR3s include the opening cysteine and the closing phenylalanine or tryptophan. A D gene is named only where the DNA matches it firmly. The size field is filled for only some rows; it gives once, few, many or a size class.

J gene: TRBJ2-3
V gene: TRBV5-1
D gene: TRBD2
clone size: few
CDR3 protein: CASSLEGISGFSTDTQYF
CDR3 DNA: TGCGCCAGCAGCTTGGAGGGGATTAGCGGGTTTAGCACAGATACGCAGTATTTT

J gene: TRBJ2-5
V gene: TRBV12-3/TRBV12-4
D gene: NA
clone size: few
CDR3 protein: CASSFTAVQETQYF
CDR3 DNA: TGTGCCAGCAGTTTCACGGCGGTACAAGAGACCCAGTACTTC

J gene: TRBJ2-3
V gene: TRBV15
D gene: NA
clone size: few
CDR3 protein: CATSRDISTDTQYF
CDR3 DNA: TGTGCCACCAGCAGAGATATCAGCACAGATACGCAGTATTTT

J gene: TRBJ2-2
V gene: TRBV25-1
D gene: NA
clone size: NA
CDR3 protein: CATQGRLNTGELFF
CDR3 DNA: TGTGCCACCCAAGGTCGGCTGAACACCGGGGAGCTGTTTTTT

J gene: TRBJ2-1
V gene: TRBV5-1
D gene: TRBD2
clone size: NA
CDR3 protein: CASSLGLAAVYNEQFF
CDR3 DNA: TGCGCCAGCAGCTTGGGGCTAGCGGCAGTCTACAATGAGCAGTTCTTC

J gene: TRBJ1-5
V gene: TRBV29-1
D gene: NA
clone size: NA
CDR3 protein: CSAAGHANQPQHF
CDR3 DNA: TGCAGCGCCGCAGGTCATGCCAATCAGCCCCAGCATTTT

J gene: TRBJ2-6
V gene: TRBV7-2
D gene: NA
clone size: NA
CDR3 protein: CASSRERAGANVLTF
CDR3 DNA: TGTGCCAGCAGCCGTGAGAGGGCTGGGGCCAACGTCCTGACTTTC

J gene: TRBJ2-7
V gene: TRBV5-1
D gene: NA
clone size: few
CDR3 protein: CASSLWGGAYEQYF
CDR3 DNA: TGCGCCAGCAGCTTGTGGGGGGGCGCCTACGAGCAGTACTTC

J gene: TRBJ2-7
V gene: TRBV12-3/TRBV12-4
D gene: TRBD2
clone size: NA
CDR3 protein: CASSGTSEQYF
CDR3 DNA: TGTGCCAGCAGTGGGACTAGCGAGCAGTACTTC

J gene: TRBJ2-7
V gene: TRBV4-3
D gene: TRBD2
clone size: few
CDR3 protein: CASSQGLAARTYEQYF
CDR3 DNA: TGCGCCAGCAGCCAGGGACTAGCGGCCCGAACCTACGAGCAGTACTTC

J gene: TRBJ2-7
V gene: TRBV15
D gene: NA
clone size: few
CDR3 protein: CATSREGSFDEQYF
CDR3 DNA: TGTGCCACCAGCAGAGAGGGCAGTTTCGACGAGCAGTACTTC

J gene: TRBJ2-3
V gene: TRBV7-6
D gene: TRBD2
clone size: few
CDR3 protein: CASSLVLGEGTDTQYF
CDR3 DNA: TGTGCCAGCAGCTTAGTCCTAGGGGAGGGGACAGATACGCAGTATTTT

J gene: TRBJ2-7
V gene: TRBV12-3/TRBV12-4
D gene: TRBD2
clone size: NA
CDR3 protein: CASSLGLAGAEQYF
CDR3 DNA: TGTGCCAGCAGTTTAGGCCTAGCGGGAGCCGAGCAGTACTTC

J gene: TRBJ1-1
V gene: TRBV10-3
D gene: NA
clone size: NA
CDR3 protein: CAVLRGTEAFF
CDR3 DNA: TGTGCCGTGCTTCGGGGAACTGAAGCTTTCTTT

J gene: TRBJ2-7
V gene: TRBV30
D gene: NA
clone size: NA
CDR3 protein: CAWSARAVNEQYF
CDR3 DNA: TGTGCCTGGAGTGCCCGGGCAGTCAACGAGCAGTACTTC

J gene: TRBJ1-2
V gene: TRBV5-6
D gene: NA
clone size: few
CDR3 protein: CASSSGDRLKGYTF
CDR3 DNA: TGTGCCAGCAGCTCGGGGGACCGCCTTAAGGGCTACACCTTC

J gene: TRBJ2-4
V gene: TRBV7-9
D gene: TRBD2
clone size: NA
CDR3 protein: CASSSPRAGVGIQYF
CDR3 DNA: TGTGCCAGCAGCTCCCCACGAGCGGGAGTGGGCATTCAGTACTTC

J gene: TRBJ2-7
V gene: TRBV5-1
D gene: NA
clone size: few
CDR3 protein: CASSLVAGDYEQYF
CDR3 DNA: TGCGCCAGCAGCTTGGTAGCAGGAGACTACGAGCAGTACTTC

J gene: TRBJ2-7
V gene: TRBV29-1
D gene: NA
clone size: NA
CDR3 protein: CSVMSRGPTYEQYF
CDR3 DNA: TGCAGCGTTATGAGTCGGGGGCCGACCTACGAGCAGTACTTC

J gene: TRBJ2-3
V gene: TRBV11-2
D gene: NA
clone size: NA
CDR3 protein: CASSLDWGITSTDTQYF
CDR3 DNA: TGTGCCAGCAGCTTAGATTGGGGGATCACTAGCACAGATACGCAGTATTTT

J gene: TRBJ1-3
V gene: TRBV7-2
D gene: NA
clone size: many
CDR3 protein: CASSPDSAGNTIYF
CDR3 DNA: TGTGCCAGCAGCCCGGACAGCGCTGGAAACACCATATATTTT

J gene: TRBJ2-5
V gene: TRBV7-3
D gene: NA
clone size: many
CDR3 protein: CASSSGIRETQYF
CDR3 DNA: TGTGCCAGCAGCTCAGGGATAAGGGAGACCCAGTACTTC

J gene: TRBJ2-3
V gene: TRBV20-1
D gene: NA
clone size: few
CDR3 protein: CSAREYTTKPSGTDTQYF
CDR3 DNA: TGCAGTGCTAGAGAGTATACTACTAAACCTAGTGGGACAGATACGCAGTATTTT

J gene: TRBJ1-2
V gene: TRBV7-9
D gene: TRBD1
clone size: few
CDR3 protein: CASSLTPSRGQGYTF
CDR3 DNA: TGTGCCAGCAGCTTAACCCCTAGCAGGGGGCAAGGCTACACCTTC

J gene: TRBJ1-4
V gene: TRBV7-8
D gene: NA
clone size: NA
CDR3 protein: CASSLEDEKLFF
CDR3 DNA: TGTGCCAGCAGCTTAGAAGACGAAAAACTGTTTTTT

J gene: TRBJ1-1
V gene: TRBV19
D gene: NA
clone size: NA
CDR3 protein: CASSSSPSRTEAFF
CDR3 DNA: TGTGCCAGTAGTTCCTCCCCGTCCCGCACTGAAGCTTTCTTT

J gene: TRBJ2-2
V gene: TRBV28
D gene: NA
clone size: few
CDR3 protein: CASSLEARELFF
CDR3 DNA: TGTGCCAGCAGTTTGGAAGCTAGGGAGCTGTTTTTT

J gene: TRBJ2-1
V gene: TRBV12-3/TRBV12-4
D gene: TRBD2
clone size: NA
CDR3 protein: CASRSRDYYDEQFF
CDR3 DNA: TGTGCCAGCAGGAGTCGGGACTACTACGATGAGCAGTTCTTC

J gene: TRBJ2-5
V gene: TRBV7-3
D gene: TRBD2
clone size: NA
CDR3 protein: CASSSTAGRGETQYF
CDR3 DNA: TGTGCCAGCAGCTCCACAGCGGGGCGCGGGGAGACCCAGTACTTC

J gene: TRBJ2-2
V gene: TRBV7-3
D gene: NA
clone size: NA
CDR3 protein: CASSLLRIANTGELFF
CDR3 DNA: TGTGCCAGCAGCTTGCTCCGCATAGCCAACACCGGGGAGCTGTTTTTT

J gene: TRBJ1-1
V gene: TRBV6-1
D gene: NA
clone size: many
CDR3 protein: CASSADLNTEAFF
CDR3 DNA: TGTGCCAGCAGTGCCGACCTGAACACTGAAGCTTTCTTT

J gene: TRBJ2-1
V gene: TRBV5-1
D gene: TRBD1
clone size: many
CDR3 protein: CASRPPDRAYYNEQFF
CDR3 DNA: TGCGCCAGCAGACCGCCGGACAGGGCCTACTACAATGAGCAGTTCTTC

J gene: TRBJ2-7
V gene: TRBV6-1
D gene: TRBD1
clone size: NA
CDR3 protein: CASTKGQGAAVYEQYF
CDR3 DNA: TGTGCCAGCACTAAGGGACAGGGGGCCGCGGTCTACGAGCAGTACTTC

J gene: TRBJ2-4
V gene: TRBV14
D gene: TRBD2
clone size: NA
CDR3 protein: CASSQDSAPGLAGRGALAKNIQYF
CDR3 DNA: TGTGCCAGCAGCCAAGACTCTGCCCCGGGACTAGCGGGTCGGGGGGCCCTAGCCAAAAACATTCAGTACTTC

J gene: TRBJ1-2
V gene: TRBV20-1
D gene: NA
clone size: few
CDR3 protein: CSASLGVNYGYTF
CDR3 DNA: TGCAGTGCTAGTCTGGGGGTTAACTATGGCTACACCTTC

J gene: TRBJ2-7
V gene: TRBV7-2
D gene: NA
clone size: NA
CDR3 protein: CASSLVSSGGHEQYF
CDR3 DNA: TGTGCCAGCAGCTTAGTTTCCTCGGGGGGCCACGAGCAGTACTTC

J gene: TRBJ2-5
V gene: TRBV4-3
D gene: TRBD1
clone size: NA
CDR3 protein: CASSQGTGQQETQYF
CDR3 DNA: TGCGCCAGCAGCCAAGGTACGGGACAGCAAGAGACCCAGTACTTC

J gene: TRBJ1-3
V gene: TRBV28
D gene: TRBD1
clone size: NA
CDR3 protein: CASSRRGLLQPGNTIYF
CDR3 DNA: TGTGCCAGCAGCCGGAGGGGGCTCCTTCAACCTGGAAACACCATATATTTT

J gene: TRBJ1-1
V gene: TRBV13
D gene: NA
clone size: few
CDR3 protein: CASSLGKFQRLNTEAFF
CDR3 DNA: TGTGCCAGCAGCTTAGGCAAGTTCCAGAGATTGAACACTGAAGCTTTCTTT

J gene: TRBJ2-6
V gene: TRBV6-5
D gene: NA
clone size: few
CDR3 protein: CASSYVTSSGANVLTF
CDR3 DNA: TGTGCCAGCAGTTACGTAACTAGCTCTGGGGCCAACGTCCTGACTTTC

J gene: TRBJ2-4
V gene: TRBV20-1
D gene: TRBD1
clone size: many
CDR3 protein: CSASPQGGMAKNIQYF
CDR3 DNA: TGCAGTGCTAGCCCACAGGGGGGCATGGCCAAAAACATTCAGTACTTC

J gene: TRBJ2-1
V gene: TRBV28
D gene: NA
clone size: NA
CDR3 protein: CASPGPYNEQFF
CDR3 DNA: TGTGCCAGCCCGGGACCCTACAATGAGCAGTTCTTC